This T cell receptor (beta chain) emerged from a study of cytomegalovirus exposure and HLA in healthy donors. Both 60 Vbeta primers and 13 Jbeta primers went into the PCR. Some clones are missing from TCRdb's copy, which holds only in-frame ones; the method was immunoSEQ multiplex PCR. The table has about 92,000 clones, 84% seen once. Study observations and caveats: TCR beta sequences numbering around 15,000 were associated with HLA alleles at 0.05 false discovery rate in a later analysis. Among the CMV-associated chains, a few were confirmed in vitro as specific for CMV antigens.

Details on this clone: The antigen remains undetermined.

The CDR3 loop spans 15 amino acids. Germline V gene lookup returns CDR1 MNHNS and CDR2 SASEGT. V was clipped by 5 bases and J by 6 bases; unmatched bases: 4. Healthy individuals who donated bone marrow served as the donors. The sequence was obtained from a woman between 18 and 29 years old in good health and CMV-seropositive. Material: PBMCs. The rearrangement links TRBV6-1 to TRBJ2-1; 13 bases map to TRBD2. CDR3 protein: CASSTGTSGTNEQFF. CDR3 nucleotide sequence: TGTGCCAGCAGTACCGGGACTAGCGGGACCAATGAGCAGTTCTTC.